This is a list of T cell receptor beta chains from one sample in a study of early T cells in non-severe SARS-CoV-2 infection. Via MiXCR, TCRdb re-called the 5' RACE reads, giving one row per CDR3 protein. Of approximately 90,000 distinct CDR3 sequences in the sample, more than 9.5% were seen once. Specimen: whole blood, collected at baseline. All receptors come from an adult who was a healthcare worker with PCR-confirmed SARS-CoV-2 infection or an uninfected control (not recorded which). Both conserved end residues are part of each CDR3. The order of the fields is V gene, J gene, CDR3 protein.

TRBV7-2	TRBJ2-1	CASSLDRGGGPSNEQFF
TRBV11-3	TRBJ2-2	CASSPGGPGELFF
TRBV13	TRBJ2-5	CASSPTGIEDETQYF
TRBV7-9	TRBJ1-1	CASSSDRGEPEAFF
TRBV7-9	TRBJ2-7	CASSLVSRDAEQYF
TRBV5-1	TRBJ2-3	CASSAGWAGTTDTQYF
TRBV28	TRBJ1-2	CASSTSWDYGYTF
TRBV9	TRBJ2-2	CASSVGGAGLNTGELFF
TRBV4-2	TRBJ1-2	CASSQDSGTGSYGYTF
TRBV10-2	TRBJ1-5	CASSALNRGANQPQHF
TRBV7-8	TRBJ2-7	CASSLPGLAGYEQYF
TRBV12-3/TRBV12-4	TRBJ2-7	CASSQEWRAYEQYF
TRBV13	TRBJ2-7	CASSESTGGALYEQYF
TRBV28	TRBJ1-4	CASSPPTGEGEKLFF
TRBV7-2	TRBJ2-3	CASSLGLQTDTQYF
TRBV6-2/TRBV6-3	TRBJ2-7	CASSHYYEQYF
TRBV14	TRBJ1-1	CASRQSGWTEAFF
TRBV6-1	TRBJ2-3	CASSEAASTDTQYF
TRBV20-1	TRBJ1-4	CSASQGATNEKLFF
TRBV12-3/TRBV12-4	TRBJ2-7	CASGHGTWSDEQYF
TRBV12-3/TRBV12-4	TRBJ1-1	CASSQPPGTEAFF
TRBV29-1	TRBJ2-2	CSVAEVSNTGELFF